The rows below give T cell receptor beta chains drawn from one sample of a study of blood T cells in healthy people across ages. MiXCR, applied by TCRdb to the 5' RACE reads, yields one record per CDR3 protein. The sample holds roughly 1.5 million distinct CDR3 sequences, less than 45% seen once. Sequencing was done on a sample of blood. All receptors come from a woman younger than 35 in good health. CDR3s include the opening cysteine and the closing phenylalanine or tryptophan. Each record gives: V gene, CDR3 protein.

TRBV27 | CASSLGSRDRGFRGTEAFF
TRBV4-3 | CASSQDLRGVSYNEQYF
TRBV11-3 | CASSFMTALKGNTQYF
TRBV6-2/TRBV6-3 | CASRRRRAGEQYF
TRBV2 | CASSGSGDGYTF
TRBV20-1 | CSAREDHGGRINEQFF
TRBV20-1 | CSARDMAGSYNEQFF
TRBV4-1 | CASRHTAGNTEAFF
TRBV12-3/TRBV12-4 | CASSLGTGWEQYF
TRBV7-2 | CASSLGGRGGGNQPQHF
TRBV11-2 | CASSPYLGAGRVNTEAFF
TRBV7-2 | CASSRKKGVRDTDTQYF
TRBV12-3/TRBV12-4 | CASSPRRPRGTIYF
TRBV5-1 | CASSSRGDVNTEAFF
TRBV25-1 | CASSSQRAGGAGELFF
TRBV4-1 | CASSLPRDSTYNEQFF
TRBV6-5 | CASRTGVKSLHF
TRBV14 | CAGSQAGLSYNEQFF
TRBV7-9 | CASSSHRDNGAQYF
TRBV20-1 | CSATSRQETQYF
TRBV20-1 | CSARVGSEEFSNGYTF
TRBV6-5 | CASSKTGQVTEAFF
TRBV12-3/TRBV12-4 | CASINQGNTEAFF
TRBV7-2 | CASSDGGGYNEQFF
TRBV20-1 | CSAGTSGGSYEQYF
TRBV20-1 | CSANDWYEQYF
TRBV18 | CASSPDRGSFTDTQYF
TRBV9 | CASSVVGTARTDTQYF
TRBV10-3 | CATGGAQPQHF
TRBV15 | CATSRTGTSYNEQFF
TRBV3-1 | CASSQERWGQGGDEQFF
TRBV6-5 | CASSAISWGEETQYF
TRBV10-3 | CAIRGDRGENGYTF
TRBV7-2 | CASSRSTAGYQYNEQFF
TRBV4-3 | CASSQAPASSYEQYF
TRBV7-9 | CASSSDRLQMRKLFF
TRBV27 | CASRTGNPLTQYF
TRBV10-3 | CAISETGTKEETQYF
TRBV18 | CASSPADRVYNEQFF
TRBV6-4 | CASSDNPGQYYGYTF
TRBV3-1 | CASSQGGGMNTEAFF
TRBV5-1 | CASSSGQGQGFF
TRBV28 | CASSSYFDRGPEAFF
TRBV4-3 | CASSQGGLAGGYTF
TRBV3-1 | CASSYRDREYF
TRBV7-2 | CASSLAGRGGEKLFF
TRBV4-2 | CKFGGAMADTQYF
TRBV7-2 | CASSLRHLQETQYF
TRBV25-1 | CASSESTETEAFF
TRBV27 | CASSTRDTSSYEQYF
TRBV6-5 | CASRDPSLESPLHF
TRBV28 | CASSLGGMNYGYTF
TRBV13 | CASSPNFGQGTPGTEAFF
TRBV27 | CASSPDRDKLFF
TRBV27 | CASSKDIGYEKSEQFF
TRBV7-8 | CASSLGMGPGDTQYF
TRBV5-1 | CASSLDRRTYEQYF